This entry concerns a single TCR beta chain. The CDR3 is 16 amino acids. The germline V gene has CDR1 LGHDT and CDR2 YNNKEL (reference sequence). V lost 1 base and J lost 4; bases outside the gene matches: 9. Amplified regions were TCR beta CDR3 sequences from RNA transcripts. HTBI primers were employed in a first-round RT-PCR of the TCR CDR3. TCRdb processed the multiplex PCR reads anew with MiXCR; each CDR3 protein has one entry. The sample shows hundreds of thousands of distinct CDR3 sequences, about 14% of them seen only once. The data derive from a study of T cells in Graves' hyperthyroidism and ophthalmopathy.

The origin of this receptor is a woman younger than 30 with Graves' hyperthyroidism. What was sequenced was blood. The chain combines TRBV3-1 with TRBJ1-2; 7 bases map to TRBD1. The DNA of the CDR3 is TGTGCCAGCAGCCAAGCCGACAGGGCGACTTTCTATGGCTACACCTTC. Translation gives CASSQADRATFYGYTF.